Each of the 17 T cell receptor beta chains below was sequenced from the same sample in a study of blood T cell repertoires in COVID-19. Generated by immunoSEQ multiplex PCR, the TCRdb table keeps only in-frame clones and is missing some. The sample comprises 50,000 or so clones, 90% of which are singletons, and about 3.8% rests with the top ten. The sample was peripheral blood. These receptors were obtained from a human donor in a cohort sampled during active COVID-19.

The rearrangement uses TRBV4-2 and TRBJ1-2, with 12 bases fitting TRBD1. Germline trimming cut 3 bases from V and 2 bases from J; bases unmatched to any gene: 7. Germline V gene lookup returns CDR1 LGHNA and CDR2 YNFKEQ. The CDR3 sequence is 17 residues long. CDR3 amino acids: CASSHPGTGGLNYGYTF. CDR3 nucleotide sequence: TGTGCCAGCAGCCACCCCGGGACAGGGGGCCTAAACTATGGCTACACCTTC.

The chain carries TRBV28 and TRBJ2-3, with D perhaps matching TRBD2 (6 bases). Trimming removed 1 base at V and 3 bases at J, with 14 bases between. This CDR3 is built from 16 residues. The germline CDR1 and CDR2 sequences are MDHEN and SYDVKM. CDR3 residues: CASSLFAGSGTDTQYF. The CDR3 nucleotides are TGTGCCAGCAGTTTATTTGCGGGCAGCGGGACAGATACGCAGTATTTT.

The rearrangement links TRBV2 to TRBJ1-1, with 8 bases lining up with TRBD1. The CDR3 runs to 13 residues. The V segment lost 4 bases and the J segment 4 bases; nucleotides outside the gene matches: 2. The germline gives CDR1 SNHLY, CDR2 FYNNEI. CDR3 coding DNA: TGTGCCAGCAGTGGACAGGGGACCACTGAAGCTTTCTTT. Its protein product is CASSGQGTTEAFF.

CDR3 DNA: TGTGCCAGCAGCTTGGGACAGGGGTATGGCTACACCTTC. This codes for CASSLGQGYGYTF. V gene TRBV7-2 combines with J gene TRBJ1-2; TRBD1 aligns across 10 bases. With 3 bases clipped from V and 5 bases from J, the junction kept 0 bases outside the gene matches. CDR1 SGHTA and CDR2 FQGNSA come from the germline V gene. This CDR3 has 13 residues.

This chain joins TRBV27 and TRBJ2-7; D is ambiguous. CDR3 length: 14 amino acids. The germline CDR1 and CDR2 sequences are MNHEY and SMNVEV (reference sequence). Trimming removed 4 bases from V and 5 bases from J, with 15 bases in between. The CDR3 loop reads CASSSPGPPDEQYF. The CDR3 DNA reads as TGTGCCAGCAGTTCCCCAGGCCCCCCGGACGAGCAGTACTTC.

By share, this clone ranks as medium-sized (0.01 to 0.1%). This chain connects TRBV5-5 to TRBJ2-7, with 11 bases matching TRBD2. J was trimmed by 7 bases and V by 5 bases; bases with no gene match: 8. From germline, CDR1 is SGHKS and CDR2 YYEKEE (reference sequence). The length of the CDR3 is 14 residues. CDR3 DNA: TGTGCCAGCAGGTCGGGGACTAGCGGCACAGAGCAGTACTTC. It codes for CASRSGTSGTEQYF.

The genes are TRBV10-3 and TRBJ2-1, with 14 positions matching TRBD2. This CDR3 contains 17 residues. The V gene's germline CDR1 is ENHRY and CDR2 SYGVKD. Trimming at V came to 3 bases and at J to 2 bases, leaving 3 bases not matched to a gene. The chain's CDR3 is CAISDGTSGRAYNEQFF. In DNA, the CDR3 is TGTGCCATCAGTGATGGGACTAGCGGGAGAGCCTACAATGAGCAGTTCTTC.

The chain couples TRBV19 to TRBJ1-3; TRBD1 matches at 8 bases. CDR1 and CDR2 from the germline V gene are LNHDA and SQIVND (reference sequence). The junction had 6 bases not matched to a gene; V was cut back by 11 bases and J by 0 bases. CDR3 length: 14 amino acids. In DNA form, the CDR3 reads TGTGCCGCCAACAGGGGGTCCTCTGGAAACACCATATATTTT. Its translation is CAANRGSSGNTIYF.

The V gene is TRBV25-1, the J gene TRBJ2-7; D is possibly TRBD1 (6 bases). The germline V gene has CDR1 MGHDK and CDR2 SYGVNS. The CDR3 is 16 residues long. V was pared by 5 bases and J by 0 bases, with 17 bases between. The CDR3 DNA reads TGTGCCAGCAGTCGGATGGGGGCTCCCAGCTCCTACGAGCAGTACTTC. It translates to CASSRMGAPSSYEQYF.

CDR3 residues: CSASHRALYEQYF. The CDR3 DNA follows: TGCAGTGCTAGTCACAGGGCCCTCTACGAGCAGTACTTC. The rearrangement uses TRBV20-1 and TRBJ2-7, with D possibly matching TRBD1 (6 bases). In germline, CDR1 is DFQATT, CDR2 SNEGSKA (reference sequence). The CDR3 loop spans 13 amino acids. V lost 3 bases and J lost 3, with 12 bases in between.

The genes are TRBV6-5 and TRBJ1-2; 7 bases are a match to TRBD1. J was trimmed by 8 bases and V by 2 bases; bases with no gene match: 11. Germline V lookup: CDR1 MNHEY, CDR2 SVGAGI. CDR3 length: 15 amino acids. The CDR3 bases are TGTGCCAGCAGTTACACACGACAGGGTAGCAACGGCTACACCTTC. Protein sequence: CASSYTRQGSNGYTF.

The CDR3 loop is CASSKKRFPGLNDRIRSYEQYV. The CDR3, as DNA: TGTGCCAGCAGCAAAAAGCGTTTTCCGGGACTAAACGACCGAATTCGCTCCTACGAGCAGTACGTC. The chain is built from TRBV21-1 and TRBJ2-7; the DNA was not compared with TRBD2, the D call given in the table. TRBV21-1 is a known pseudogene. This CDR3 spans 22 amino acids.

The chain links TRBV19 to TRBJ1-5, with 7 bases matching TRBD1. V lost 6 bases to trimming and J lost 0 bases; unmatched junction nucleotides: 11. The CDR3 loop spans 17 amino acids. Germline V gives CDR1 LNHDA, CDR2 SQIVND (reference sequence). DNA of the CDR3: TGTGCCAGTAGCCCGGACAGGCCAGGGTCTAGCAATCAGCCCCAGCATTTT. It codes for CASSPDRPGSSNQPQHF.

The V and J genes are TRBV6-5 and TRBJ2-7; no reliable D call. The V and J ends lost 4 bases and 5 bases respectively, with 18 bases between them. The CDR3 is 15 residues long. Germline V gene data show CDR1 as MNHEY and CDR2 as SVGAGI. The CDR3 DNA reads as TGTGCCAGCAGTTCTACAACTATCAGCCTTAACGAGCAGTACTTC. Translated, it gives CASSSTTISLNEQYF.

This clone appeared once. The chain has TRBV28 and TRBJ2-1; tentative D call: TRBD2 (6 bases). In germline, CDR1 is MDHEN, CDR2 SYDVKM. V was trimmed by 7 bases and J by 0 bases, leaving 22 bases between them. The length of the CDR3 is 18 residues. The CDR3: CASTTPWGTVSSYNEQFF. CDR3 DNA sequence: TGTGCCAGCACCACCCCATGGGGGACTGTCAGCTCCTACAATGAGCAGTTCTTC.

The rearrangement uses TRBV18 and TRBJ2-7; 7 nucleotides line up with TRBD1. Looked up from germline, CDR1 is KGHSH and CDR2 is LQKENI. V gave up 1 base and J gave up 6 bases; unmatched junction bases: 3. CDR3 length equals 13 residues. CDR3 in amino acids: CASSPQGAGEQYV. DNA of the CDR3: TGTGCCAGCTCACCACAGGGGGCGGGCGAGCAGTACGTC.

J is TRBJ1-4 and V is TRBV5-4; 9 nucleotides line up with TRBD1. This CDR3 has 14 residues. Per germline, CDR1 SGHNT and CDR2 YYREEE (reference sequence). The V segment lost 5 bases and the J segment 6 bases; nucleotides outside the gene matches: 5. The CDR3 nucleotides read TGTGCCAGCAGTTCAAGGACAGGGGATGAAAAACTGTTTTTT. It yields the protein CASSSRTGDEKLFF.